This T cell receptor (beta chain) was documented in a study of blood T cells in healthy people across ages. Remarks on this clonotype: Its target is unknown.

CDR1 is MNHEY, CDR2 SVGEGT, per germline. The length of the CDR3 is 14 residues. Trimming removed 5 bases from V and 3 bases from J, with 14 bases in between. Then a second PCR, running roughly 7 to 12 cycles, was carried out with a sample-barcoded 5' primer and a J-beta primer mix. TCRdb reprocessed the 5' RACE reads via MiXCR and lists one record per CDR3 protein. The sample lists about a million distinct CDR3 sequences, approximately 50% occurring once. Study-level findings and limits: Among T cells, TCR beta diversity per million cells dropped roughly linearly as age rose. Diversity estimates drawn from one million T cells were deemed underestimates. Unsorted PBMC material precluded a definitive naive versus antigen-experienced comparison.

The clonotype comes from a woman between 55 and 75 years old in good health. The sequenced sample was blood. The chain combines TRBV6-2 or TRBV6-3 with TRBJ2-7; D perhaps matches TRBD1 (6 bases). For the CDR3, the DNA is TGTGCCAGCAGTAAATCGGAACAGGGCTACGAGCAGTACTTC. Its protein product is CASSKSEQGYEQYF.